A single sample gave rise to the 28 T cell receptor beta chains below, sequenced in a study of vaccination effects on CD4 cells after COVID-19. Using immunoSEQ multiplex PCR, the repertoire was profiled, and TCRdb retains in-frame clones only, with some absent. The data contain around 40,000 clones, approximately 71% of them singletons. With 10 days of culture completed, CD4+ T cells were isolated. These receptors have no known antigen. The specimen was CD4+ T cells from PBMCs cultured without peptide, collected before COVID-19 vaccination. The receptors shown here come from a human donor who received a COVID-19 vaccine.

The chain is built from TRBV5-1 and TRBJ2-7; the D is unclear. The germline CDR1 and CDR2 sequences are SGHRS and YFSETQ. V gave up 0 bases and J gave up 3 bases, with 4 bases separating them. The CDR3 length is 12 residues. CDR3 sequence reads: CASSLGGYEQYF. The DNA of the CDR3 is TGCGCCAGCAGCTTGGGGGGCTACGAGCAGTACTTC.

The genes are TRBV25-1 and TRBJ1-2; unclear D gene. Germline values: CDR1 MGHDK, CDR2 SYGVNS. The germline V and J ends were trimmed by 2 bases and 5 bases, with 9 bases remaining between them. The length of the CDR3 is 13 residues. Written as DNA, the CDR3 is TGTGCCAGCAGTGAAAGGGTAGGGTATGGCTACACCTTC. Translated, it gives CASSERVGYGYTF.

This chain's CDR3 is CASSIGTSGSSYNEQFF. The CDR3 DNA reads as TGTGCCAGCAGCATAGGGACTAGCGGGAGCTCCTACAATGAGCAGTTCTTC. This sequence joins TRBV7-9 and TRBJ2-1; 14 nucleotides align to TRBD2. CDR1 is SEHNR and CDR2 is FQNEAQ in the germline V gene (reference sequence). CDR3 size: 17 residues. Trimming cost V 5 bases and J 0 bases; bases outside gene matches: 3.

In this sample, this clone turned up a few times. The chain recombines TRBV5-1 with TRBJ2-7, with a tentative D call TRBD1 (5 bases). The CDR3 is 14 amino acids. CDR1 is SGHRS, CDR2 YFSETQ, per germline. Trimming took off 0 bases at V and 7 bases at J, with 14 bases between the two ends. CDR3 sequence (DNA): TGCGCCAGCAGCTTGGACAGGCCCGAAGGGGAGCAGTACTTC. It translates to CASSLDRPEGEQYF.

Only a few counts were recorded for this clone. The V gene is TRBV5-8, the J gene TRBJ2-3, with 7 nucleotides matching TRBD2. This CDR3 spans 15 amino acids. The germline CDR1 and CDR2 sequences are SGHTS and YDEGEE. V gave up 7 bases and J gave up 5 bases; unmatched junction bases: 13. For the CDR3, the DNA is TGTGCCAGCCTGTCGTGGGGGGGAGTGGGAGATACGCAGTATTTT. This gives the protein CASLSWGGVGDTQYF.

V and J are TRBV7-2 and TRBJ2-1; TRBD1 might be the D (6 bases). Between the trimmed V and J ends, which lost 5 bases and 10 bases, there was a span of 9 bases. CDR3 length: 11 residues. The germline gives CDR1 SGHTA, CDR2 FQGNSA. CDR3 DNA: TGTGCCAGCAGCAGGCAGGGGGAGCAGTTCTTC. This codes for CASSRQGEQFF. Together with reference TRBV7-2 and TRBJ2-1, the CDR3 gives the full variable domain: GAGVSQSPSNKVTEKGKDVELRCDPISGHTALYWYRQSLGQGLEFLIYFQGNSAPDKSGLPSDRFSAERTGGSVSTLTIQRTQQEDSAVYLCASSRQGEQFFGPGTRLTVL.

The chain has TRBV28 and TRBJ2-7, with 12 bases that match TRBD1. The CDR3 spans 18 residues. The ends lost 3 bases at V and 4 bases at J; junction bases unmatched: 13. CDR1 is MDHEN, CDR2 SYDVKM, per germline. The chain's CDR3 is CASSFLQIRDRGLYEQYF. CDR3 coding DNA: TGTGCCAGCAGTTTCCTACAAATCCGGGACAGGGGGCTTTACGAGCAGTACTTC.

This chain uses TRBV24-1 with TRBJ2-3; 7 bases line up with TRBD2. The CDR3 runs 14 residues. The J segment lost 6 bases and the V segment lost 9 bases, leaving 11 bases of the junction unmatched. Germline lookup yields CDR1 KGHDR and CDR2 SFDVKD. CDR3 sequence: CATGPRGDSDTQYF. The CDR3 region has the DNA TGTGCCACCGGTCCTCGGGGGGATTCCGATACGCAGTATTTT.

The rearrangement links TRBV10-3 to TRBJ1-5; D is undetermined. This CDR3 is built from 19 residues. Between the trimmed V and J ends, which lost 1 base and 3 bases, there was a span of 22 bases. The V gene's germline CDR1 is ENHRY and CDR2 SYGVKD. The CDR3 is CAISEFGVTTSSPNQPQHF. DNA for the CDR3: TGTGCCATCAGTGAGTTCGGGGTCACTACCTCTAGTCCCAATCAGCCCCAGCATTTT.

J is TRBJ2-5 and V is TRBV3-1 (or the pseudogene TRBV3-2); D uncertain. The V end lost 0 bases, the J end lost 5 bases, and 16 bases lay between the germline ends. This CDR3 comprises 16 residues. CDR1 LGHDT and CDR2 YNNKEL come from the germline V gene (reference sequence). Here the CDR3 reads CASSQDWAGPIETQYF. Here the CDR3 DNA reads TGTGCCAGCAGCCAAGATTGGGCAGGCCCAATTGAGACCCAGTACTTC.

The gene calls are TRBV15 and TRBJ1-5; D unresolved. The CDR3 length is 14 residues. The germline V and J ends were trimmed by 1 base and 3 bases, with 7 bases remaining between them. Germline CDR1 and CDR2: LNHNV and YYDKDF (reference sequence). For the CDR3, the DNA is TGTGCCACCAGCAGAGCGGAGGTCAATCAGCCCCAGCATTTT. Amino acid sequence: CATSRAEVNQPQHF.

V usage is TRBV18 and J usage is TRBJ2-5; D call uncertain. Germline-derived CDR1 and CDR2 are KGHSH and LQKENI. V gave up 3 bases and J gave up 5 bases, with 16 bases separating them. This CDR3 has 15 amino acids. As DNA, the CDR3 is TGTGCCAGCTCACCCCGCCCCCCGGGCCGGGAGACCCAGTACTTC. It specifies CASSPRPPGRETQYF. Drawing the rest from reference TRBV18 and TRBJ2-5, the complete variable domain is NAGVMQNPRHLVRRRGQEARLRCSPMKGHSHVYWYRQLPEEGLKFMVYLQKENIIDESGMPKERFSAEFPKEGPSILRIQQVVRGDSAAYFCASSPRPPGRETQYFGPGTRLLVL.

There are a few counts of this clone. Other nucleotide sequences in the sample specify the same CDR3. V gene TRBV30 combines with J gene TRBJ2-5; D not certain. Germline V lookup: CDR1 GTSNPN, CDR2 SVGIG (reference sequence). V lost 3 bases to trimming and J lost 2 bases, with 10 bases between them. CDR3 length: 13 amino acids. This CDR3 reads CAWSRRLQETQYF. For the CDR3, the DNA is TGTGCCTGGAGCCGTCGGTTACAAGAGACCCAGTACTTC.

The CDR3 DNA reads TGTGCCAGTAGTACCGGACAGGGCAATTCACCCCTCCACTTT. Translating it yields CASSTGQGNSPLHF. The genes are TRBV19 and TRBJ1-6; 8 nucleotides align to TRBD1. The trim removed 4 bases at V and 7 bases at J, leaving 3 bases unmatched. The CDR3 extends over 14 amino acids. Germline V gives CDR1 LNHDA, CDR2 SQIVND (reference sequence).

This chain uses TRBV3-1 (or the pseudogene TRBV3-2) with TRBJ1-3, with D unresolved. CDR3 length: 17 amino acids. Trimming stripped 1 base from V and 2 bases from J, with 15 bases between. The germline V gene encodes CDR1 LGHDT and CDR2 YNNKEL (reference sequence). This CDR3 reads CASSQVPQMLAGNTIYF. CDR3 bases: TGTGCCAGCAGCCAAGTACCCCAAATGCTAGCTGGAAACACCATATATTTT.

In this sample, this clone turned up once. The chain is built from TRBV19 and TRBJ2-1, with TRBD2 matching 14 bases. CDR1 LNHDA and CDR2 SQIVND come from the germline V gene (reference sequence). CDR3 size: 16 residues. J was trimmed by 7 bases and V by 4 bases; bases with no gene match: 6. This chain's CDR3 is CASSTGRTSGRNEQFF. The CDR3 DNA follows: TGTGCCAGTAGTACGGGTCGGACTAGCGGGAGGAATGAGCAGTTCTTC.

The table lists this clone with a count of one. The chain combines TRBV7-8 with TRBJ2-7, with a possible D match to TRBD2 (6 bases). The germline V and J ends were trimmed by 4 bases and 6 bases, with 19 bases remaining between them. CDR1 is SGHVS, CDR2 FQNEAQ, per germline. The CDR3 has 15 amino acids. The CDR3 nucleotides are TGTGCCAGCAGCTCAATAAACCGGGACTTCAGCGAGCAGTACTTC. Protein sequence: CASSSINRDFSEQYF.

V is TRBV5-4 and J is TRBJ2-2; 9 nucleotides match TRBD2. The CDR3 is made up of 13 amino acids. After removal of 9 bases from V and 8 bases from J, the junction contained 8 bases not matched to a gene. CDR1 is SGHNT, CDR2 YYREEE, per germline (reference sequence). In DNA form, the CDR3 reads TGTGCCATAGATAGCGGGAGCACAGGGGAGCTGTTTTTT. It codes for CAIDSGSTGELFF. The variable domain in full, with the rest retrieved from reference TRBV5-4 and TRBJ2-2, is ETGVTQSPTHLIKTRGQQVTLRCSSQSGHNTVSWYQQALGQGPQFIFQYYREEENGRGNFPPRFSGLQFPNYSSELNVNALELDDSALYLCAIDSGSTGELFFGEGSRLTVL.

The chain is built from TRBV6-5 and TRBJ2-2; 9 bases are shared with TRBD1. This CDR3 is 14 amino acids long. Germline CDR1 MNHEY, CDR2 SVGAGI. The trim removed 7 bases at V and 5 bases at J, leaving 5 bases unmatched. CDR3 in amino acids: CASTRQGGTGELFF. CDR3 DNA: TGTGCCAGCACCCGACAGGGGGGGACCGGGGAGCTGTTTTTT.

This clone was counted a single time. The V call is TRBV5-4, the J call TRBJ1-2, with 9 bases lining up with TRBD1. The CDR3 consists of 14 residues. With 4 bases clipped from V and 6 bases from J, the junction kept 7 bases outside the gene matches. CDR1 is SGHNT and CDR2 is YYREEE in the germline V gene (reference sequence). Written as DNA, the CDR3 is TGTGCCAGCAGCCCCGGACAGGGGATTGATGGCTACACCTTC. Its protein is CASSPGQGIDGYTF.

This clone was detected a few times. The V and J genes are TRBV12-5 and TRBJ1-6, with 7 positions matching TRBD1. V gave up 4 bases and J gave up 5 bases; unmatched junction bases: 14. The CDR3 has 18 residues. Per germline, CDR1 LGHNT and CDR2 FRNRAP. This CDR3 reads CASGWTGWVVSDNSPLHF. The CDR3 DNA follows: TGTGCTAGTGGTTGGACAGGATGGGTCGTCTCGGATAATTCACCCCTCCACTTT.

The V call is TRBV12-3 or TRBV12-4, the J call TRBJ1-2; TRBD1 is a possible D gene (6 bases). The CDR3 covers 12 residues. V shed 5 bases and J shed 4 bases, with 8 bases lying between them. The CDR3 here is CASSRGAYGYTF. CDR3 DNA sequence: TGTGCCAGCAGTCGGGGGGCCTATGGCTACACCTTC.

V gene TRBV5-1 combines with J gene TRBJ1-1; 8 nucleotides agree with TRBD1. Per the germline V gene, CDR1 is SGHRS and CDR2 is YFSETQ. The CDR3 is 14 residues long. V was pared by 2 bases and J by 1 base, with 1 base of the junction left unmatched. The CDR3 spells CASSFDRGNTEAFF. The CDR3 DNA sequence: TGCGCCAGCAGCTTCGACAGGGGGAACACTGAAGCTTTCTTT.

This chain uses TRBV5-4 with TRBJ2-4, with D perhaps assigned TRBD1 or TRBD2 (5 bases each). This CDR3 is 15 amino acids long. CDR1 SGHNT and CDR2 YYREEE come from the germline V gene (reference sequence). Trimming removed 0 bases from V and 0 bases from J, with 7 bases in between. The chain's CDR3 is CASSLAGAAKNIQYF. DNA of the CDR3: TGTGCCAGCAGCTTGGCCGGGGCAGCCAAAAACATTCAGTACTTC. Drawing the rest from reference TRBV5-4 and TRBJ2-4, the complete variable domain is ETGVTQSPTHLIKTRGQQVTLRCSSQSGHNTVSWYQQALGQGPQFIFQYYREEENGRGNFPPRFSGLQFPNYSSELNVNALELDDSALYLCASSLAGAAKNIQYFGAGTRLSVL.

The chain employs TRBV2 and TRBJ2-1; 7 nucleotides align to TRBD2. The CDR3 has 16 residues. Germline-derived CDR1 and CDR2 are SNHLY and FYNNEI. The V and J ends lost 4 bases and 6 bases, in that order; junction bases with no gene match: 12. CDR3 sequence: CASSVTRTRGFNEQFF. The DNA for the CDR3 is TGTGCCAGCAGTGTTACTCGGACTAGGGGCTTCAATGAGCAGTTCTTC.

The DNA of the CDR3 is TGTGCCAGCAGCATCCCTATAGCGGGATCGAATACGCAGTATTTT. It yields the protein CASSIPIAGSNTQYF. The chain has TRBV27 and TRBJ2-3, with 8 bases that match TRBD2. Germline V gene lookup returns CDR1 MNHEY and CDR2 SMNVEV (reference sequence). The V and J ends lost 6 bases and 7 bases, in that order; junction bases with no gene match: 12. The CDR3 has 15 residues.

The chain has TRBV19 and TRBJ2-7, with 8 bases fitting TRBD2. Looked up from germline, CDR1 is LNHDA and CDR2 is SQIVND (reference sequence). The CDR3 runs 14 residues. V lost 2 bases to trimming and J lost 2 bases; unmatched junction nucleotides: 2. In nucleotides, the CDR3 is TGTGCCAGTAGTATAACGGGAGGGACCTACGAGCAGTACTTC. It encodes CASSITGGTYEQYF.

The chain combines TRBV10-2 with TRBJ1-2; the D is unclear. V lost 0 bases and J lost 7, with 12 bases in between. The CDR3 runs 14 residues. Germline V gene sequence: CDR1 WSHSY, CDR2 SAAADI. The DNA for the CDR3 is TGCGCCAGCAGTGAGTCGCAACTCAAACTTGGCTACACCTTC. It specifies CASSESQLKLGYTF.